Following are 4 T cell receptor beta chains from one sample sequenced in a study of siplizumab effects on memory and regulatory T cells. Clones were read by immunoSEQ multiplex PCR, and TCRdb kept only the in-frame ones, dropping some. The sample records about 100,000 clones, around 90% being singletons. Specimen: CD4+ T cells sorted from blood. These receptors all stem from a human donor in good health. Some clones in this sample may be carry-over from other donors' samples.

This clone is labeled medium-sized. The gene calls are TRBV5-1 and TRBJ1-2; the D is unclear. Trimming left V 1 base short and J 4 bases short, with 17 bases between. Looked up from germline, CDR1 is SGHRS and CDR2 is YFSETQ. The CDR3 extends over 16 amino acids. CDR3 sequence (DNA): TGCGCCAGCAGCTTGAACCAGCCGGGCTCCGTCTATGGCTACACCTTC. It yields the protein CASSLNQPGSVYGYTF.

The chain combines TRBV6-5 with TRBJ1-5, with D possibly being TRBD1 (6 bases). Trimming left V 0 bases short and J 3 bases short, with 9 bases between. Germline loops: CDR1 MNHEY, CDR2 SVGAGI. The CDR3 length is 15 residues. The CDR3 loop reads CASSYSTGPNQPQHF. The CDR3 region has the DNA TGTGCCAGCAGTTACTCGACAGGACCCAATCAGCCCCAGCATTTT.

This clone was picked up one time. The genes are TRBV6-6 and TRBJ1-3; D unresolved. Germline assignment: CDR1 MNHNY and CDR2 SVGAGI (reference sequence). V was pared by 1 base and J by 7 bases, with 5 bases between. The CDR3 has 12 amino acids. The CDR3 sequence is CASSYLANTIYF. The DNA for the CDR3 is TGTGCCAGCAGTTACTTAGCGAACACCATATATTTT.

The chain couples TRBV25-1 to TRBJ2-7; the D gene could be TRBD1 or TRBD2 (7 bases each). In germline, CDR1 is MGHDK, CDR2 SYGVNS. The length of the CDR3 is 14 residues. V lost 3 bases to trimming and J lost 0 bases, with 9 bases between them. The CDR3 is CASSDRGGSYEQYF. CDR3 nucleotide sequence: TGTGCCAGCAGTGACAGGGGGGGCTCCTACGAGCAGTACTTC.